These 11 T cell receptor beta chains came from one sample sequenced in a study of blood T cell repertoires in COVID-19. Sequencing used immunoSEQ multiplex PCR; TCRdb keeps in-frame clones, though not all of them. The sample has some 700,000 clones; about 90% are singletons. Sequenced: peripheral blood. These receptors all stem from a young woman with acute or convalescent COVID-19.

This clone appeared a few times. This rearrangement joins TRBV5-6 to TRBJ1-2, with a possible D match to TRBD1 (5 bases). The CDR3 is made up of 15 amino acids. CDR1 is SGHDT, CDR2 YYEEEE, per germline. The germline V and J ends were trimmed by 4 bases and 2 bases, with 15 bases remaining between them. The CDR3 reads CASSLKPDTNYGYTF. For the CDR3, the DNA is TGTGCCAGCAGCCTCAAGCCGGACACAAACTATGGCTACACCTTC.

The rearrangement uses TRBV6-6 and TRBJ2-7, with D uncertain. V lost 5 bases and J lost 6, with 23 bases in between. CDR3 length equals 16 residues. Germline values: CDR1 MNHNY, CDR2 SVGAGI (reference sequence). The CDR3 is CASSQQSPRMAPEQYF. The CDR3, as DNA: TGTGCCAGCAGTCAACAATCCCCGCGGATGGCTCCCGAGCAGTACTTC.

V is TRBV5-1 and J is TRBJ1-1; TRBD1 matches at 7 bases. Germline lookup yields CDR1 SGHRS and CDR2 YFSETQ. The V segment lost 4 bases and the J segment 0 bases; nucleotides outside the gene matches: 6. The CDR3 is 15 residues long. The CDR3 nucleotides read TGCGCCAGCAGCCCGCCGGGACAGATGAACACTGAAGCTTTCTTT. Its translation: CASSPPGQMNTEAFF.

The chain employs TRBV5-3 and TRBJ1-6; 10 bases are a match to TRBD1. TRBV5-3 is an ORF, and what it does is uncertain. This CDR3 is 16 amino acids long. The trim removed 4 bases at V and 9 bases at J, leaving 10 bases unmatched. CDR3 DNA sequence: TGTGCCAGAAGCACGACAGGGGGCGTAAAGCGTTCACCCCTCCACTTT. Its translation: CARSTTGGVKRSPLHF.

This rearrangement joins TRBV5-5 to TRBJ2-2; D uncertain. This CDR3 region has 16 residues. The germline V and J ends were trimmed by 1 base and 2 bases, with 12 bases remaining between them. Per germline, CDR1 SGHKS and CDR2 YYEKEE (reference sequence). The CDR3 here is CASSLIRTTNTGELFF. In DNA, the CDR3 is TGTGCCAGCAGCTTGATTCGTACTACCAACACCGGGGAGCTGTTTTTT.

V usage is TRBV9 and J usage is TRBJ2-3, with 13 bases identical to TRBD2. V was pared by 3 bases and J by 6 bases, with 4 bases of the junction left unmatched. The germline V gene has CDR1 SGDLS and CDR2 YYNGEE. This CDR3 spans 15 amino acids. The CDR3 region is CASSGTSGGIDTQYF. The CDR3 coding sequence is TGTGCCAGCAGCGGGACTAGCGGGGGTATCGATACGCAGTATTTT.

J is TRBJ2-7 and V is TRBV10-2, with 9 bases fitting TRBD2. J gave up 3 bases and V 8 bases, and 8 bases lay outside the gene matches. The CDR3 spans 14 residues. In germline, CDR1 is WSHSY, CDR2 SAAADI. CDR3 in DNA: TGCGCCAGCGAGGCCAGCGGGGGGATCTACGAGCAGTACTTC. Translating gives CASEASGGIYEQYF.

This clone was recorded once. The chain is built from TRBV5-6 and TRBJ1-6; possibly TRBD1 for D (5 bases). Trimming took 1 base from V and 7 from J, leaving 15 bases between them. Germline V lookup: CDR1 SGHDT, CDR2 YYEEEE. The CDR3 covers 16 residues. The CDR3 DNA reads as TGTGCCAGCAGCTTGTGGGGGGGAGGTGGGAATTCACCCCTCCACTTT. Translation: CASSLWGGGGNSPLHF.

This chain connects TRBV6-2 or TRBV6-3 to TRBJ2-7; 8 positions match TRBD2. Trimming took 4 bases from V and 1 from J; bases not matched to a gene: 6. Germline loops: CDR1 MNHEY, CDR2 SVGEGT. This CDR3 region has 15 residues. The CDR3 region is CASSSRLAQSYEQYF. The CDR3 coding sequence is TGTGCCAGCAGTTCCCGACTAGCGCAGTCCTACGAGCAGTACTTC.

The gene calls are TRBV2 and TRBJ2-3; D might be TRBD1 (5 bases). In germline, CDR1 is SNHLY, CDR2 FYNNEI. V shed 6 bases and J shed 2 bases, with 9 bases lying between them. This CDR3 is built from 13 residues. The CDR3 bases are TGTGCCAGCAGGGCGGACACCACAGATACGCAGTATTTT. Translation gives CASRADTTDTQYF. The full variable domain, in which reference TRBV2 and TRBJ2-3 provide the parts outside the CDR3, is EPEVTQTPSHQVTQMGQEVILRCVPISNHLYFYWYRQILGQKVEFLVSFYNNEISEKSEIFDDQFSVERPDGSNFTLKIRSTKLEDSAMYFCASRADTTDTQYFGPGTRLTVL.

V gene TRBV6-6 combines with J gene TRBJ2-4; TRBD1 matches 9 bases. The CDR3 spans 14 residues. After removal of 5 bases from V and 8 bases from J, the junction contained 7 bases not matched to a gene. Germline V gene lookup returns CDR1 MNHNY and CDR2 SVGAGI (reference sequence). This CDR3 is CASSDGQGWDIQYF. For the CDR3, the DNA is TGTGCCAGCAGTGATGGACAGGGGTGGGACATTCAGTACTTC.